These 14 T cell receptor beta chains originate from one sample sequenced in a study of shared clonotypes between healthy human individuals. The protocol was immunoSEQ multiplex PCR, while the TCRdb copy is restricted to in-frame clones and leaves out a portion. The table has some 100,000 clones, roughly 70% seen once. Sample: memory CD8+ T cells sorted from blood. Subset given: CD45RO+ cells pooled with CCR7-negative TemRA cells. These receptor sequences come from a woman in her 30s in good health.

The gene calls are TRBV29-1 and TRBJ2-2; TRBD1 aligns across 7 bases. V lost 7 bases, J lost 6 bases, and 5 bases stayed unmatched. Germline V gene lookup returns CDR1 SQVTM and CDR2 ANQGSEA. The CDR3 extends over 12 amino acids. CDR3 in DNA: TGCAGCGCGACAGGGTATCCCGGGGAGCTGTTTTTT. Residues: CSATGYPGELFF.

This chain links TRBV11-2 with TRBJ2-7; a possible D gene is TRBD1 (5 bases). The length of the CDR3 is 17 residues. The V and J ends lost 4 bases and 2 bases respectively, with 21 bases between them. The V gene's germline CDR1 is SGHAT and CDR2 FQNNGV. CDR3 amino acids: CASSSPGRYRKPYEQYF. CDR3 bases: TGTGCCAGCAGCTCTCCGGGCCGGTACAGGAAGCCCTACGAGCAGTACTTC.

The gene calls are TRBV7-9 and TRBJ1-2; a weak D match, TRBD1 (6 bases). CDR3 length equals 15 residues. Germline-derived CDR1 and CDR2 are SEHNR and FQNEAQ (reference sequence). Trimming removed 1 base from V and 4 bases from J, with 13 bases in between. The CDR3 spells CASSLGRGDLYGYTF. DNA for the CDR3: TGTGCCAGCAGCTTAGGCAGGGGCGACCTCTATGGCTACACCTTC.

The rearrangement uses TRBV27 and TRBJ2-7; D is unclear. Per germline, CDR1 MNHEY and CDR2 SMNVEV (reference sequence). V dropped 8 bases and J dropped 3 bases, with 5 bases sitting between them. CDR3 length equals 10 residues. CDR3 protein: CASGHYEQYF. The CDR3 DNA reads as TGTGCCAGCGGGCACTACGAGCAGTACTTC.

This chain joins TRBV6-5 and TRBJ2-4; no clear D gene. Germline CDR1 and CDR2: MNHEY and SVGAGI. The V gene lost 7 bases and the J gene lost 4 bases, with 11 bases spanning the gap. The CDR3 has 13 residues. The CDR3, as DNA: TGTGCCAGCATGGCCCCTTCAAAAAACATTCAGTACTTC. Translating gives CASMAPSKNIQYF.

V usage is TRBV27 and J usage is TRBJ1-2; TRBD1 might be the D (5 bases). Trimming pared 5 bases from V and 7 bases from J, leaving 17 bases between. CDR3 length: 14 residues. Germline-derived CDR1 and CDR2 are MNHEY and SMNVEV (reference sequence). Here the CDR3 reads CASSQRQKAGGYTF. The CDR3 nucleotides are TGTGCCAGCAGTCAGCGACAGAAGGCGGGTGGCTACACCTTC.

This clone has only one observation. The rearrangement joins TRBV27 to TRBJ1-5; unclear D gene. Trimming removed 1 base from V and 0 bases from J, with 7 bases in between. The CDR3 spans 15 residues. Per germline, CDR1 MNHEY and CDR2 SMNVEV (reference sequence). The CDR3 nucleotides read TGTGCCAGCAGTTTATGGGGATATAGCAATCAGCCCCAGCATTTT. Its protein product is CASSLWGYSNQPQHF.

This clone was recorded at least ten times. This chain connects TRBV15 to TRBJ2-3, with TRBD1 matching 8 bases. V shed 4 bases, J shed 2 bases, and the junction held 5 bases outside the gene matches. Germline V gives CDR1 LNHNV, CDR2 YYDKDF (reference sequence). The CDR3 loop spans 15 amino acids. CDR3 protein: CATSNQGQATDTQYF. CDR3 in DNA: TGTGCCACCAGCAATCAGGGACAGGCCACAGATACGCAGTATTTT.

The genes are TRBV5-1 and TRBJ1-4, with 9 bases that match TRBD1. The length of the CDR3 is 16 residues. V shed 4 bases and J 8 bases; nucleotides not matched to a gene: 12. CDR1 and CDR2 from the germline V gene are SGHRS and YFSETQ. The CDR3 spells CASSRIGGTGTEKLFF. The DNA for the CDR3 is TGCGCCAGCAGCCGCATCGGTGGGACAGGGACCGAAAAACTGTTTTTT.

On this clone: The sample holds other DNA sequences that translate to the same CDR3. This rearrangement joins TRBV19 to TRBJ2-1; D is unclear. The CDR3 loop spans 15 amino acids. Germline V gene lookup returns CDR1 LNHDA and CDR2 SQIVND (reference sequence). V lost 3 bases and J lost 0, with 9 bases in between. In DNA form, the CDR3 reads TGTGCCAGTAGTATTGCGGAGAGCTCCTACAATGAGCAGTTCTTC. This codes for CASSIAESSYNEQFF. Filled out from reference TRBV19 and TRBJ2-1, the complete variable domain reads DGGITQSPKYLFRKEGQNVTLSCEQNLNHDAMYWYRQDPGQGLRLIYYSQIVNDFQKGDIAEGYSVSREKKESFPLTVTSAQKNPTAFYLCASSIAESSYNEQFFGPGTRLTVL.

The rearrangement links TRBV6-5 to TRBJ1-5; D is unresolved. The CDR3 extends over 12 amino acids. The germline V gene encodes CDR1 MNHEY and CDR2 SVGAGI. Trimming stripped 5 bases from V and 7 bases from J, with 9 bases between. The CDR3 protein is CASSPPGQPQHF. The CDR3 DNA follows: TGTGCCAGCAGTCCCCCCGGCCAGCCCCAGCATTTT.

The V and J genes are TRBV6-4 and TRBJ2-1, with 7 bases identical to TRBD2. The V and J ends lost 5 bases and 8 bases, in that order; junction bases with no gene match: 6. The germline gives CDR1 MRHNA, CDR2 SNTAGT. This CDR3 has 13 residues. This CDR3 reads CASSREDRDEQFF. The DNA of the CDR3 is TGTGCCAGCAGTCGGGAGGATAGAGATGAGCAGTTCTTC.

Only one count was recorded for this clone. The CDR3 protein is CASSWRENSYNEQFF. The CDR3 DNA sequence: TGTGCCAGCAGTTGGAGGGAGAACTCCTACAATGAGCAGTTCTTC. The chain joins TRBV28 to TRBJ2-1, with a possible D match to TRBD2 (6 bases). The CDR3 contains 15 residues. The germline V gene has CDR1 MDHEN and CDR2 SYDVKM. The ends were cut back, 4 bases at V and 0 bases at J, with 10 bases in the middle.

V usage is TRBV29-1 and J usage is TRBJ1-2, with D possibly matching TRBD1 (6 bases). V lost 6 bases to trimming and J lost 7 bases, with 18 bases between them. Germline assignment: CDR1 SQVTM and CDR2 ANQGSEA. This CDR3 is 13 amino acids long. The CDR3: CSVPMGGPAGYTF. For the CDR3, the DNA is TGCAGCGTGCCGATGGGGGGCCCAGCTGGCTACACCTTC.